This T cell receptor (beta chain) was profiled in a study of blood T cell repertoires in COVID-19. Method: immunoSEQ multiplex PCR; TCRdb's copy keeps in-frame clones and lacks some. The profile shows hundreds of thousands of clones, 83% of them singletons. This CDR3 spans 13 amino acids. Trimming stripped 6 bases from V and 6 bases from J, with 15 bases between. The germline V gene encodes CDR1 SGHDT and CDR2 YYEEEE. Sequenced sample: peripheral blood. The rearrangement links TRBV5-6 to TRBJ1-2, with a tentative D call TRBD1 (6 bases). The sequence was collected from a woman aged 25 to 39 with COVID-19, enrolled during active disease. The CDR3 spells CASKGITGHGYTF. CDR3 nucleotides: TGTGCCAGCAAAGGGATTACAGGGCATGGCTACACCTTC.